These 4 T cell receptor beta chains came from one sample sequenced in a study of cytomegalovirus exposure and HLA in healthy donors. Researchers ran the PCR with 60 Vbeta and 13 Jbeta primers. Clones were read by immunoSEQ multiplex PCR, and TCRdb kept only the in-frame ones, dropping some. The sample has around 190,000 clones, and its top ten clones hold about 1%. Sequencing was performed on PBMCs. Every receptor here comes from a woman aged 25 to 39 in good health and CMV-seropositive.

V is TRBV28 and J is TRBJ2-7; 7 bases agree with TRBD2. Germline-derived CDR1 and CDR2 are MDHEN and SYDVKM. The CDR3 loop spans 15 amino acids. J lost 1 base, V lost 5 bases, and 8 bases had no gene match. The CDR3 protein is CASSPRGSGSYEQYF. CDR3 DNA sequence: TGTGCCAGCAGTCCGCGGGGTAGCGGGTCCTACGAGCAGTACTTC.

A word on this clone: The junction departs from germline at one end; a sequencing error may be responsible. This rearrangement joins TRBV28 to TRBJ2-5; the D gene is possibly TRBD1 (5 bases). The CDR3 is 16 residues long. The germline V gene has CDR1 MDHEN and CDR2 SYDVKM. The DNA for the CDR3 is TGTGCCAGCCGTTTTTCGTATGGGGCCAACCAAGAGACCCAGTACTTC. The encoded protein is CASRFSYGANQETQYF.

The DNA of the CDR3 is TGTGCCAGCAGCGCTGGGCAGGGAGGCTATGGCTACACCTTC. Translation: CASSAGQGGYGYTF. The chain is built from TRBV5-6 and TRBJ1-2; D is perhaps TRBD1 (5 bases). From germline, CDR1 is SGHDT and CDR2 YYEEEE. The CDR3 runs to 14 residues. Trimming stripped 4 bases from V and 4 bases from J, with 14 bases between.

The chain has TRBV19 and TRBJ1-2; D remains ambiguous. Germline CDR1 LNHDA, CDR2 SQIVND (reference sequence). This CDR3 spans 13 amino acids. Trimming left V 5 bases short and J 6 bases short, with 13 bases between. CDR3 amino acids: CASSVWATDGYTF. The DNA of the CDR3 is TGTGCCAGTAGTGTTTGGGCAACGGATGGCTACACCTTC.